These 5 T cell receptor beta chains were sequenced from one sample in a study of blood T cell repertoires in COVID-19. Libraries were prepared by immunoSEQ multiplex PCR; TCRdb keeps only in-frame clonotypes and omits some of them. The sample yields a few hundred thousand clones, approximately 85% seen once. The material sequenced was peripheral blood. All receptors come from a woman between 65 and 79 years old with COVID-19, enrolled during active disease.

The chain has TRBV18 and TRBJ2-3, with D possibly being TRBD2 (5 bases). Germline values: CDR1 KGHSH, CDR2 LQKENI. The CDR3 is 18 amino acids. Trimming removed 0 bases at V and 0 bases at J, with 16 bases between. CDR3 bases: TGTGCCAGCTCACCACCGATCGGAACACGGACTAGCACAGATACGCAGTATTTT. The encoded protein is CASSPPIGTRTSTDTQYF.

The J gene is TRBJ2-7, the V gene TRBV7-2; 9 nucleotides align to TRBD2. The CDR3 contains 15 residues. Germline loops: CDR1 SGHTA, CDR2 FQGNSA. Germline trimming cut 5 bases from V and 0 bases from J; bases unmatched to any gene: 5. The CDR3 DNA reads as TGTGCCAGCAGCCAGACTAGCGGCCACTCCTACGAGCAGTACTTC. This translates into CASSQTSGHSYEQYF.

J is TRBJ2-5 and V is TRBV19, with D tentatively TRBD1 (7 bases). This CDR3 is 14 amino acids long. V lost 6 bases, J lost 0 bases, and 11 bases lay in between. Looked up from germline, CDR1 is LNHDA and CDR2 is SQIVND (reference sequence). The DNA for the CDR3 is TGTGCCAGTAGCGCGGGACAGCACCAAGAGACCCAGTACTTC. Protein sequence: CASSAGQHQETQYF. The full variable domain, its missing parts supplied by reference TRBV19 and TRBJ2-5, is DGGITQSPKYLFRKEGQNVTLSCEQNLNHDAMYWYRQDPGQGLRLIYYSQIVNDFQKGDIAEGYSVSREKKESFPLTVTSAQKNPTAFYLCASSAGQHQETQYFGPGTRLLVL.

This clone is a singleton in its sample. The CDR3 region is CASSFRGISYNEQFF. For the CDR3, the DNA is TGTGCCAGCAGCTTCAGGGGGATCAGCTACAATGAGCAGTTCTTC. The rearrangement links TRBV7-2 to TRBJ2-1, with 7 bases fitting TRBD1. The V segment lost 3 bases and the J segment 3 bases; nucleotides outside the gene matches: 5. The CDR3 length is 15 residues. Germline loops: CDR1 SGHTA, CDR2 FQGNSA.

The chain joins TRBV19 to TRBJ1-1; 9 positions match TRBD1. Trimming at V came to 8 bases and at J to 6 bases, leaving 7 bases not matched to a gene. Germline lookup yields CDR1 LNHDA and CDR2 SQIVND (reference sequence). This CDR3 region has 13 residues. In DNA, the CDR3 is TGTGCCAGTGCCGGGACAGGGTCCGCTGAAGCTTTCTTT. The encoded protein is CASAGTGSAEAFF.